This T cell receptor beta chain was documented in a study of HIV-infected children after antiretroviral therapy interruption. The CDR3 loop spans 11 amino acids. Trimming removed 5 bases at V and 4 bases at J, with 2 bases between. Treatment defined: PENTA 11 planned treatment interruption arm or continuous ART arm. The TCR library was built from RNA with a 3' RACE protocol and unique molecular identifiers. MiXCR, run by TCRdb on the 3' RACE reads, gives a single entry per CDR3 protein. The sample includes about 89,000 distinct CDR3 sequences, 5.5% to 8.5% seen only once; the top ten take 1.1%. This clonotype was recorded at least ten times.

V gene TRBV12-3 or TRBV12-4 combines with J gene TRBJ1-4; D unclear. Specimen: CD45RA+ CD4+ T cells from PBMCs, pooled from several time points, collected from a donor given antiretroviral therapy, either interrupted or continuous. As for subset: naive CD4+ CD45RA+ CD45RO- T cells. The clonotype comes from a pool of human donors with HIV. DNA for the CDR3: TGTGCCAGCAGTATTAATGAAAAACTGTTTTTT. Translation: CASSINEKLFF.